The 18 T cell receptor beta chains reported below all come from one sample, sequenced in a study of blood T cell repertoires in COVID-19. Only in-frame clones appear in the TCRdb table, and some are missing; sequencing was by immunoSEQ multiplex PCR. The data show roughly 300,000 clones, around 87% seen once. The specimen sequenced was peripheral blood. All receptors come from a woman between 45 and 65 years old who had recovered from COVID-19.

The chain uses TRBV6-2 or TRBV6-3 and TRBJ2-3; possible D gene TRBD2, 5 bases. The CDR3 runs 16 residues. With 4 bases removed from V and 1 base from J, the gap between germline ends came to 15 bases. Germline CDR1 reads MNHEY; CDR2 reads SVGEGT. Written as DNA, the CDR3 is TGTGCCAGCAGTTCCGGACTTCACCGGGGCACAGATACGCAGTATTTT. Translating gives CASSSGLHRGTDTQYF.

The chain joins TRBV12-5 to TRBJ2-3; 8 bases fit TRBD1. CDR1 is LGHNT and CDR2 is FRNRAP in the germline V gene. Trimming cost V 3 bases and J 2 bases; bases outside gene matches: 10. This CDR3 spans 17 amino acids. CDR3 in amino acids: CASGFLMDRAHTDTQYF. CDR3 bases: TGTGCTAGTGGTTTTCTAATGGACAGGGCGCACACAGATACGCAGTATTTT.

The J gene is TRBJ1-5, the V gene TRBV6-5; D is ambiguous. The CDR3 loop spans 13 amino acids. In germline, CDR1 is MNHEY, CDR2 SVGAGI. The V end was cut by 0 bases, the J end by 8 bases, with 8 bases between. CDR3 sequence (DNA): TGTGCCAGCAGTTACTCCCCGTTTGAGCCCCAGCATTTT. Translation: CASSYSPFEPQHF.

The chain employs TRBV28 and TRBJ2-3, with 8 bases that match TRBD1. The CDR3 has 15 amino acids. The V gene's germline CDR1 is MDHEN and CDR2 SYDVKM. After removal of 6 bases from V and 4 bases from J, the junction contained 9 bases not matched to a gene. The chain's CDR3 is CASSRQGARSDTQYF. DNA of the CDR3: TGTGCCAGCAGCCGCCAGGGGGCGCGGTCAGATACGCAGTATTTT.

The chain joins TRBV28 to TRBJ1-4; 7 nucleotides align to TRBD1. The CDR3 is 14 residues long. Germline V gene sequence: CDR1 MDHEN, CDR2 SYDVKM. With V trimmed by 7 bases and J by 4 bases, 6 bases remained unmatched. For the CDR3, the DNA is TGTGCCAGCAAGCCGGGACAGTTTAATGAAAAACTGTTTTTT. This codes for CASKPGQFNEKLFF. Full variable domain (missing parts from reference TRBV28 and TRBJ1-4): DVKVTQSSRYLVKRTGEKVFLECVQDMDHENMFWYRQDPGLGLRLIYFSYDVKMKEKGDIPEGYSVSREKKERFSLILESASTNQTSMYLCASKPGQFNEKLFFGSGTQLSVL.

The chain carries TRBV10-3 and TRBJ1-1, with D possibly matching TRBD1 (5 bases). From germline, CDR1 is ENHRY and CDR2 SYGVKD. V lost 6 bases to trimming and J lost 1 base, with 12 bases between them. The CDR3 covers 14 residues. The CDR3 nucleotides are TGTGCCATCAGGCAGGGTTTGGGGAACACTGAAGCTTTCTTT. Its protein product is CAIRQGLGNTEAFF.

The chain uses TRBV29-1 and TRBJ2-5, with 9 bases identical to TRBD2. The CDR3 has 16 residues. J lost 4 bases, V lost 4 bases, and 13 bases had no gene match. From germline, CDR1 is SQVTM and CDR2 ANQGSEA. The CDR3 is CSVAPLSGRGGETQYF. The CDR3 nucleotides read TGCAGCGTTGCACCGCTTAGCGGGAGAGGTGGAGAGACCCAGTACTTC.

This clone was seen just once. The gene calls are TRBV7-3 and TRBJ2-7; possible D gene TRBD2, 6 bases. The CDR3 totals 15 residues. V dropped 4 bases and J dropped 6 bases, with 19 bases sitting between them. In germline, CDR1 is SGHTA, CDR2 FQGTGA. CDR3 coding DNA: TGTGCCAGCAGCTCGCCCGGGACTGGCGTAAGCGAGCAGTACTTC. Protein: CASSSPGTGVSEQYF.

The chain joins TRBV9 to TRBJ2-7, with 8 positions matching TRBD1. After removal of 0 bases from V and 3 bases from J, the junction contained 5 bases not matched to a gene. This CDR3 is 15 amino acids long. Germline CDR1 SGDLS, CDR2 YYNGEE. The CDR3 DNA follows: TGTGCCAGCAGCGTAGGTGAGGACAGGGTCTACGAGCAGTACTTC. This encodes CASSVGEDRVYEQYF.

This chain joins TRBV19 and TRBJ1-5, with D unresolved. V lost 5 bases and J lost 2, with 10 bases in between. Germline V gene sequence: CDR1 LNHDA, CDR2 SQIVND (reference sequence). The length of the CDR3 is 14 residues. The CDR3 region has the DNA TGTGCCAGTAGTGAGGGCTTCGGCAATCAGCCCCAGCATTTT. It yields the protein CASSEGFGNQPQHF.

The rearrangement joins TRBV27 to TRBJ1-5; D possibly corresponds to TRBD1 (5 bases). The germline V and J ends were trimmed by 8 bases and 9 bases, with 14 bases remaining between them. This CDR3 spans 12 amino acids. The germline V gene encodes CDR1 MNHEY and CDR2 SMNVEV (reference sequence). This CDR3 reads CASGRTPRPQHF. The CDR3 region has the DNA TGTGCCAGCGGAAGGACACCCAGGCCCCAGCATTTT.

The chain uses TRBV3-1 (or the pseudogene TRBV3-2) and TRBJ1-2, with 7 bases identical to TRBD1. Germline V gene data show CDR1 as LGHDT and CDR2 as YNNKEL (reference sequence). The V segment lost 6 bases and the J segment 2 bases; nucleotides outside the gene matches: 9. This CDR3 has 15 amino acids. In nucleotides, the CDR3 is TGTGCCAGCAGTCGCAGTCAGGGGGAGAACTATGGCTACACCTTC. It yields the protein CASSRSQGENYGYTF.

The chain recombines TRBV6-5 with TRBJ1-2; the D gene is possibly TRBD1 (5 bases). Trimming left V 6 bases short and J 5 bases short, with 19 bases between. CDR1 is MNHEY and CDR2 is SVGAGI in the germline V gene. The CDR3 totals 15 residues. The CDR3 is CASRSTDSPGYGYTF. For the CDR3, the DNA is TGTGCCAGCAGGTCGACAGACTCCCCTGGGTATGGCTACACCTTC.

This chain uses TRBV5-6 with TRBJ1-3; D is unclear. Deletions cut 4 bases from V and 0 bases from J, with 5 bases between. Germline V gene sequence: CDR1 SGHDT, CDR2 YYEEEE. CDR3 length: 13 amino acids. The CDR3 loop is CASSPGSGNTIYF. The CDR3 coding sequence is TGTGCCAGCAGCCCAGGCTCTGGAAACACCATATATTTT. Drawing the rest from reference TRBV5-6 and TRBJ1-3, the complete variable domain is DAGVTQSPTHLIKTRGQQVTLRCSPKSGHDTVSWYQQALGQGPQFIFQYYEEEERQRGNFPDRFSGHQFPNYSSELNVNALLLGDSALYLCASSPGSGNTIYFGEGSWLTVV.

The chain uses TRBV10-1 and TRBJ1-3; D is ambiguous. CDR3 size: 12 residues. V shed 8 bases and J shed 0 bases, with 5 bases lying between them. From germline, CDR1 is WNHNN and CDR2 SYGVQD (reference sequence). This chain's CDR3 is CASRDSGNTIYF. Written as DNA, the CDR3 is TGCGCCAGCCGGGACTCTGGAAACACCATATATTTT.

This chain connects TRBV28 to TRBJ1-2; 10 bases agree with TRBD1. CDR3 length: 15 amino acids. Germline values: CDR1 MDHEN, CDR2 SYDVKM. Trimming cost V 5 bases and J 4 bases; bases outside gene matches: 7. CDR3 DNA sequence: TGTGCCAGCAGTCCGGGACAGGGGAATGGCTATGGCTACACCTTC. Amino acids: CASSPGQGNGYGYTF.

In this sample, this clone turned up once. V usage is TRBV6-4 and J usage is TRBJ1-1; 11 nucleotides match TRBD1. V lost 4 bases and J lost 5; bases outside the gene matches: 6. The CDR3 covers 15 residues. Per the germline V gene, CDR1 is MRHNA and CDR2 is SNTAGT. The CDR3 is CASSAQGQGVTEAFF. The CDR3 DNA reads TGTGCCAGCAGTGCCCAGGGACAGGGGGTGACTGAAGCTTTCTTT.

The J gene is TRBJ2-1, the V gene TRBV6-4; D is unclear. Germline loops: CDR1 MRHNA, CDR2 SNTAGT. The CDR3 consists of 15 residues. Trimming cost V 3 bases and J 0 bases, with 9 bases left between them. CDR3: CASSEGRYSYNEQFF. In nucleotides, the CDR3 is TGTGCCAGCAGTGAGGGCAGGTACTCCTACAATGAGCAGTTCTTC.